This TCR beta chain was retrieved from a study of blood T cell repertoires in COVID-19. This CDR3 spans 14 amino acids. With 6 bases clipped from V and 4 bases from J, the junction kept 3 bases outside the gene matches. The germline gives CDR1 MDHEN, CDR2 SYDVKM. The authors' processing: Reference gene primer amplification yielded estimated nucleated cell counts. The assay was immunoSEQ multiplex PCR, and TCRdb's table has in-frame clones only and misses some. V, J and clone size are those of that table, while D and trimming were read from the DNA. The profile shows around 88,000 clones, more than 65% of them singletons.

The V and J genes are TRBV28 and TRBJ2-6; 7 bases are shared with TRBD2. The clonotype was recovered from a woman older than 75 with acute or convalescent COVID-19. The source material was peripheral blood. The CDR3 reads CASRSSGGANVLTF. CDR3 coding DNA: TGTGCCAGCAGGTCTAGCGGAGGGGCCAACGTCCTGACTTTC.